This TCR beta chain came from a study of T cells in Graves' hyperthyroidism and ophthalmopathy. Study as a whole: Prior to any treatment, at the point of initial diagnosis, peripheral blood was collected.

Whole-study results and caveats: Blood also contained most expanded thyroid clonotypes above 0.001. Ophthalmopathy and stable hyperthyroidism were told apart by a 13 V-J model.

Regions amplified from RNA transcripts were the TCR beta CDR3 regions. HTBI primers were used for first-round RT-PCR of the TCR CDR3. MiXCR was run by TCRdb on the multiplex PCR reads, yielding one entry per CDR3 protein. The sample yields hundreds of thousands of distinct CDR3 sequences, approximately 15% seen once. This clonotype appeared many times. The antigen is undetermined. Those patients with uncontrolled infection, other autoimmune disease, pregnancy or lactation were excluded. CDR3 length equals 14 residues. CDR1 and CDR2 (germline): SQVTM, ANQGSEA. V shed 6 bases, J shed 9 bases, and the junction held 7 bases outside the gene matches.

Sequenced: blood. The chain carries TRBV29-1 and TRBJ2-1; 14 bases align to TRBD2. The source of this sequence is a woman in her thirties or forties with Graves' ophthalmopathy. CDR3 bases: TGCAGCGTCGCCCGACTAGCGGGAGGGGGTGAGCAGTTCTTC. Translating gives CSVARLAGGGEQFF.